The 15 T cell receptor beta chains in this list originate from one sample, sequenced in a study of T-cell reconstitution after alpha-beta-depleted transplantation in children. Unique molecular identifiers were built into the TCRbeta library. A single record per CDR3 protein comes from TCRdb applying MiXCR to the PCR reads. The sample contains some 450,000 distinct CDR3 sequences, about 40% of which appear only once. The specimen was PBMCs, collected before TCRalphabeta/CD19-depleted stem cell transplant. Source of these receptors: a girl aged 2 to 9 with aplastic anemia, due to receive a stem cell transplant.

The V call is TRBV6-6, the J call TRBJ2-7; D gene ambiguous. The V end lost 2 bases, the J end lost 3 bases, and 8 bases lay between the germline ends. The CDR3 is 13 residues long. The germline CDR1 and CDR2 sequences are MNHNY and SVGAGI (reference sequence). CDR3: CASSYNSYYEQYF. The CDR3, as DNA: TGTGCCAGCAGTTACAACAGCTACTACGAGCAGTACTTC.

The sample holds many counts of this clonotype. The chain employs TRBV20-1 and TRBJ1-4; possibly TRBD1 for D (5 bases). This CDR3 region has 12 residues. V lost 5 bases, J lost 8 bases, and 12 bases lay in between. Per the germline V gene, CDR1 is DFQATT and CDR2 is SNEGSKA (reference sequence). CDR3 in amino acids: CSAGMGGEKLFF. CDR3 nucleotides: TGCAGTGCTGGAATGGGGGGGGAAAAACTGTTTTTT.

The chain carries TRBV5-1 and TRBJ2-7, with 8 bases identical to TRBD1. The germline V gene has CDR1 SGHRS and CDR2 YFSETQ. Losses at the gene ends were 1 base for V and 6 bases for J; bases not matched to a gene: 9. This CDR3 is built from 15 residues. The CDR3 nucleotides read TGCGCCAGCAGCTTGAACAGGGGGAGGATTCCCGAGCAGTACTTC. Protein sequence: CASSLNRGRIPEQYF.

The genes are TRBV18 and TRBJ1-5; no reliable D call. The germline V gene encodes CDR1 KGHSH and CDR2 LQKENI. The CDR3 spans 13 residues. The germline V and J ends were trimmed by 0 bases and 5 bases, with 5 bases remaining between them. In DNA form, the CDR3 reads TGTGCCAGCTCACCACCAGGAGATCAGCCCCAGCATTTT. This gives the protein CASSPPGDQPQHF.

The table lists this clonotype with a few counts. The V call is TRBV15, the J call TRBJ2-3; D is possibly TRBD1 (6 bases). From germline, CDR1 is LNHNV and CDR2 YYDKDF (reference sequence). Trimming took off 5 bases at V and 1 base at J, with 10 bases between the two ends. The CDR3 is 14 residues long. CDR3 sequence reads: CATSSRQGTDTQYF. Written as DNA, the CDR3 is TGTGCCACCAGCTCCCGACAGGGCACAGATACGCAGTATTTT.

This clonotype was found once. The chain joins TRBV15 to TRBJ2-7; 10 positions agree with TRBD1. V lost 2 bases and J lost 5; bases outside the gene matches: 9. The CDR3 spans 16 residues. Germline V gene data show CDR1 as LNHNV and CDR2 as YYDKDF (reference sequence). The CDR3 bases are TGTGCCACCAGCAGATTGAAGGGACAGGGGCGCAACGAGCAGTACTTC. Encoded protein: CATSRLKGQGRNEQYF.

This chain joins TRBV15 and TRBJ2-5; either TRBD1 or TRBD2 may supply D (5 bases each). This CDR3 comprises 14 residues. Germline CDR1 and CDR2: LNHNV and YYDKDF (reference sequence). The V end lost 1 base, the J end lost 7 bases, and 13 bases lay between the germline ends. CDR3 residues: CATSRAFTGGTQYF. In DNA, the CDR3 is TGTGCCACCAGCAGAGCGTTCACAGGAGGGACCCAGTACTTC.

This clonotype was seen once. The rearrangement links TRBV6-1 to TRBJ2-1; weak D call: TRBD1 (5 bases). There are 15 residues in the CDR3. V lost 6 bases and J lost 0, with 12 bases in between. From germline, CDR1 is MNHNS and CDR2 SASEGT. The CDR3 nucleotides are TGTGCCAGCAGACAGGTACCGGGCTCCTACAATGAGCAGTTCTTC. This encodes CASRQVPGSYNEQFF.

This chain links TRBV20-1 with TRBJ2-3, with 9 bases matching TRBD2. V trimming: 5 bases; J trimming: 3 bases; junction bases outside the gene matches: 9. From germline, CDR1 is DFQATT and CDR2 SNEGSKA (reference sequence). The CDR3 contains 15 residues. The CDR3: CSAGGSGSRTDTQYF. Written as DNA, the CDR3 is TGCAGTGCTGGGGGTAGCGGGAGTCGGACAGATACGCAGTATTTT.

The chain uses TRBV5-1 and TRBJ2-7; the D gene is possibly TRBD1 (6 bases). The CDR3 runs to 13 residues. The V and J ends lost 4 bases and 7 bases respectively, with 15 bases between them. Germline loops: CDR1 SGHRS, CDR2 YFSETQ. The CDR3 DNA follows: TGCGCCAGCAGCCGTCCCGGGACATGGGAGCAGTACTTC. Amino acids: CASSRPGTWEQYF.

The gene calls are TRBV20-1 and TRBJ2-7, with D tentatively TRBD2 (5 bases). CDR1 is DFQATT, CDR2 SNEGSKA, per germline (reference sequence). Trimming shortened V by 0 bases and J by 7 bases, and 16 bases separated the two germline ends. The CDR3 is made up of 14 amino acids. CDR3 DNA: TGCAGTGCTAGAGATCTGAGAGTCCGGGAAGAGCAGTACTTC. This sequence encodes CSARDLRVREEQYF.

This clonotype was recorded at least ten times. The chain links TRBV12-3 or TRBV12-4 to TRBJ2-3; D is unresolved. The CDR3 sequence is 17 residues long. Trimming removed 6 bases at V and 2 bases at J, with 21 bases between. The DNA for the CDR3 is TGTGCCAGCAGCCCGAGCGCGGCTTCCCTCTTCACAGATACGCAGTATTTT. This codes for CASSPSAASLFTDTQYF.

V and J are TRBV15 and TRBJ2-1, with 7 bases aligning to TRBD1. CDR1 LNHNV and CDR2 YYDKDF come from the germline V gene (reference sequence). Trimming at V came to 1 base and at J to 4 bases, leaving 7 bases not matched to a gene. This CDR3 has 16 amino acids. CDR3: CATSRVRTGAYNEQFF. The DNA for the CDR3 is TGTGCCACCAGCAGAGTCAGGACAGGAGCATACAATGAGCAGTTCTTC.

Only a few counts were recorded for this clonotype. The chain links TRBV7-2 to TRBJ2-7; 10 nucleotides match TRBD2. Trimming took 0 bases from V and 4 from J; bases not matched to a gene: 3. Germline loops: CDR1 SGHTA, CDR2 FQGNSA. The CDR3 contains 15 residues. The chain's CDR3 is CASSLAWTSGYEQYF. CDR3 coding DNA: TGTGCCAGCAGCTTAGCTTGGACTAGCGGTTACGAGCAGTACTTC.

Comments on this clonotype: One end of the junction varies from germline; a read error may be responsible. The V gene is TRBV12-3 or TRBV12-4, the J gene TRBJ2-7, with D perhaps matching TRBD1 (6 bases). The CDR3 extends over 13 amino acids. CDR3 nucleotides: TGTGCCAGCAGTCTTGGGACACATTACGAGCAGTCCTTC. It is translated as CASSLGTHYEQSF.